The clone carrying this T cell receptor beta chain was detected only once. Its matching antigen is unknown. This sample was taken from a study of long-term antiretroviral therapy in people with HIV. Study-wide findings and caveats: Controls exceeded HIV repertoires in CDR3 length range.

Germline CDR1 and CDR2: SGHTA and FQGTGA. The CDR3 runs to 9 residues. V lost 11 bases to trimming and J lost 12 bases, with 14 bases between them. Assay version v3.0 of immunoSEQ was used, and it was run at survey level. Assay: immunoSEQ multiplex PCR; the TCRdb copy retains only in-frame clones and omits some. The sample shows some 31,000 clones, about 98% of them seen only once. This sequence joins TRBV7-3 and TRBJ2-7, with D possibly matching TRBD2 (6 bases). The specimen was unsorted PBMCs, collected 7.6 years after starting antiretroviral therapy. The sequence came from a man aged 25 to 40 with HIV. The CDR3 DNA reads TGTGCCCTCAAGGAGGGAACGTACTTC. Amino acid sequence: CALKEGTYF.